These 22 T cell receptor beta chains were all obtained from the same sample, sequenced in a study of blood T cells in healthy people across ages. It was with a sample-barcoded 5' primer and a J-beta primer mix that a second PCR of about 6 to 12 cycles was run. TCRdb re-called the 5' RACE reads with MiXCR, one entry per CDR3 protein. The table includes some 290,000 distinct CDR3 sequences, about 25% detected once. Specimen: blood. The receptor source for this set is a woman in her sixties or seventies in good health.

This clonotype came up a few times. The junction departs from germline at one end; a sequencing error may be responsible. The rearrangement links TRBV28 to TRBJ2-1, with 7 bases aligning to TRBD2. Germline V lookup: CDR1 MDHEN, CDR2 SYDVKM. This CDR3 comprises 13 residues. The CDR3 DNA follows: TGTGCCAGCATACCGGGGGGTTACAACGAGCAGTTCTTC. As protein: CASIPGGYNEQFF.

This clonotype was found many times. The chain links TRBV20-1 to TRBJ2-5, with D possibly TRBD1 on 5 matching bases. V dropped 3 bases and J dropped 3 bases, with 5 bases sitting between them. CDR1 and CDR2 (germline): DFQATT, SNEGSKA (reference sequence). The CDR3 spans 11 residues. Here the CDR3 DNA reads TGCAGTGCTAGCAGGGAAGAGACCCAGTACTTC. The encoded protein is CSASREETQYF.

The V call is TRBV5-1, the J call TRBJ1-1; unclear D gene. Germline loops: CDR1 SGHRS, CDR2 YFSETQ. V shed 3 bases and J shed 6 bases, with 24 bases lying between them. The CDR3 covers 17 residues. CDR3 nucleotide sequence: TGCGCCAGCAGCTCACACCCTCCGGGGATTGGAATTGCTGAAGCTTTCTTT. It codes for CASSSHPPGIGIAEAFF.

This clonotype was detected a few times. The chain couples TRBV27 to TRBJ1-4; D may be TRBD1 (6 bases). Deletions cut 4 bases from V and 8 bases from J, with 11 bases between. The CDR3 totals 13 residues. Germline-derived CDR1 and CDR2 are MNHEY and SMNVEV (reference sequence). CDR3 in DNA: TGTGCCAGCAGTTCCCGACAGGAAGAAAAACTGTTTTTT. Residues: CASSSRQEEKLFF.

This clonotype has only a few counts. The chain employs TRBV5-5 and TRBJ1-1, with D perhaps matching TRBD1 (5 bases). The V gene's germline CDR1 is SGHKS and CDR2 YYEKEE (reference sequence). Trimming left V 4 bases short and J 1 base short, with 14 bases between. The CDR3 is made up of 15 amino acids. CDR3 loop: CASSPFATANTEAFF. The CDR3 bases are TGTGCCAGCAGCCCCTTTGCGACAGCGAACACTGAAGCTTTCTTT.

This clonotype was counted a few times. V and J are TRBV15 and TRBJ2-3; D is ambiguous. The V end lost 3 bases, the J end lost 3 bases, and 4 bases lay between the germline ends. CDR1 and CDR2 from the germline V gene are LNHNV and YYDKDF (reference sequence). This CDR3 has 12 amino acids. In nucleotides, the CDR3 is TGTGCCACCAGCAGTGGAACAGATACGCAGTATTTT. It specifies CATSSGTDTQYF.

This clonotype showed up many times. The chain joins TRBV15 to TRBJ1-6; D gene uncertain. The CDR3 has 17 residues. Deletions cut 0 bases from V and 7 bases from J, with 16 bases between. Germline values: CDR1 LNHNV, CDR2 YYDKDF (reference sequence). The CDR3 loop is CATSRDEGFLGNSPLHF. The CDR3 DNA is TGTGCCACCAGCAGAGATGAAGGCTTTTTAGGGAATTCACCCCTCCACTTT.

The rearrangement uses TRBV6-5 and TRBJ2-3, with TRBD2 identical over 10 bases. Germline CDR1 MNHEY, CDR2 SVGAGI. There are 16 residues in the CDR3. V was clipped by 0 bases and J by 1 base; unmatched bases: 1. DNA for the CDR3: TGTGCCAGCAGTTACTCCCTAGCGGGGGGCACAGATACGCAGTATTTT. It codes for CASSYSLAGGTDTQYF.

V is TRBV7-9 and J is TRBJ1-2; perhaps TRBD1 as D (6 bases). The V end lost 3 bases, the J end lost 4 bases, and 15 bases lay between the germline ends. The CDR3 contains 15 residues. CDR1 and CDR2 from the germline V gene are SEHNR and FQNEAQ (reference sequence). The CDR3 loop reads CASSFTGTISYGYTF. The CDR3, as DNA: TGTGCCAGCAGCTTCACCGGGACAATAAGCTATGGCTACACCTTC. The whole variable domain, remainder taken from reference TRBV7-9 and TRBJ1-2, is DTGVSQNPRHKITKRGQNVTFRCDPISEHNRLYWYRQTLGQGPEFLTYFQNEAQLEKSRLLSDRFSAERPKGSFSTLEIQRTEQGDSAMYLCASSFTGTISYGYTFGSGTRLTVV.

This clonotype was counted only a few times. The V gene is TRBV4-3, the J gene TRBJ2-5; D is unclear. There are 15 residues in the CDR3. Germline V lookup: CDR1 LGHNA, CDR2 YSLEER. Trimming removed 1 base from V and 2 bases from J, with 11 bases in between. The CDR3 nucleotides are TGCGCCAGCAGCCAAGGTCCGGCAGTACAAGAGACCCAGTACTTC. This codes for CASSQGPAVQETQYF.

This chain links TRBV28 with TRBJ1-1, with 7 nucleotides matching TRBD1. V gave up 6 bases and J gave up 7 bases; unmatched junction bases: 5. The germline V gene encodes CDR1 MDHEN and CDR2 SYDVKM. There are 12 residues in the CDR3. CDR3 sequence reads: CASSSTGVEAFF. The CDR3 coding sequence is TGTGCCAGCAGCAGCACAGGGGTTGAAGCTTTCTTT.

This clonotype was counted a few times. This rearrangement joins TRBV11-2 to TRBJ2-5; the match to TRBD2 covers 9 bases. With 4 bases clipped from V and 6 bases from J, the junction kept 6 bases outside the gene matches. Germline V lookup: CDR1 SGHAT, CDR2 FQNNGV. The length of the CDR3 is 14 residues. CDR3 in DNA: TGTGCCAGCAGCTCGACTAGCGGAGTCAAGACCCAGTACTTC. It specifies CASSSTSGVKTQYF.

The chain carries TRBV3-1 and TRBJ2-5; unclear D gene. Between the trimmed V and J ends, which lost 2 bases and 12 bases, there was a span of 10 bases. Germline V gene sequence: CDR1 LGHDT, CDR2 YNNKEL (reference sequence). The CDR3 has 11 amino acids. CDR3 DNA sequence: TGTGCCAGCAGCCAATCCGCACGGAAGTACTTC. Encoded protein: CASSQSARKYF.

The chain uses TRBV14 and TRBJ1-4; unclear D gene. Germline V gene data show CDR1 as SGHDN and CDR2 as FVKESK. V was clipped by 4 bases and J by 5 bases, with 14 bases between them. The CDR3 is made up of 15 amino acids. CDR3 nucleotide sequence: TGTGCCAGCAGCCGTTCGGGTCTCCTAAATGAAAAACTGTTTTTT. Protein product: CASSRSGLLNEKLFF.

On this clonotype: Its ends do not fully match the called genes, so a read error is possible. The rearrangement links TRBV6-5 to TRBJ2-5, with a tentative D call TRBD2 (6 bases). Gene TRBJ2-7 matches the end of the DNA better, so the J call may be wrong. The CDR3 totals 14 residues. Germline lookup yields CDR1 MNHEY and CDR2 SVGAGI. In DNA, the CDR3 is TGTGCCAGCAGATACTCGCAGGAGGGGTACGAGCAGTACTTC. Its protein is CASRYSQEGYEQYF.

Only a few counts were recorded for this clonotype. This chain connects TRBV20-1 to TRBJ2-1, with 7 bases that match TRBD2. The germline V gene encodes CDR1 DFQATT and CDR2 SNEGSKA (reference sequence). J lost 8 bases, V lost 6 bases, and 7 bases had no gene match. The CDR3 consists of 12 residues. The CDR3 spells CSARLAYDEQFF. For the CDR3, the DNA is TGCAGTGCCCGACTAGCTTACGATGAGCAGTTCTTC.

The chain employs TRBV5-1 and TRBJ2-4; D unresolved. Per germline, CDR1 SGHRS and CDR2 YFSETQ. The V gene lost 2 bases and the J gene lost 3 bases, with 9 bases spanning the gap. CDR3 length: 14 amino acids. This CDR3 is CASSFASLKNIQYF. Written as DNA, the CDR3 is TGCGCCAGCAGCTTTGCCAGCCTCAAAAACATTCAGTACTTC.

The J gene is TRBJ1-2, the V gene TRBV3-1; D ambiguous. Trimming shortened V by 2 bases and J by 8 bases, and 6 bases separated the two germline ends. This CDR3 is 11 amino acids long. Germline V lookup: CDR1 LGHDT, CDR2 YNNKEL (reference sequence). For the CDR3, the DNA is TGTGCCAGCAGCCAATACGGCGGCTACACCTTC. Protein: CASSQYGGYTF.

In DNA, the CDR3 is TGTGCCAGCAGCTTAGGGGTGGGCGCGCCGGAGTTACATGGCTACACCTTC. This gives the protein CASSLGVGAPELHGYTF. This sequence joins TRBV7-9 and TRBJ1-2; D unclear. The V end lost 1 base, the J end lost 6 bases, and 21 bases lay between the germline ends. Germline lookup yields CDR1 SEHNR and CDR2 FQNEAQ (reference sequence). CDR3 length equals 17 residues.

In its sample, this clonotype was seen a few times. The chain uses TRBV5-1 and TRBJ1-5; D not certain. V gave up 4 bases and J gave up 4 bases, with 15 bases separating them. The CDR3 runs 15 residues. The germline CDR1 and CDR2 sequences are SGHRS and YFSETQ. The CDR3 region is CASSVDGSGNQPQHF. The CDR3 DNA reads TGCGCCAGCAGCGTGGACGGTAGCGGGAATCAGCCCCAGCATTTT.

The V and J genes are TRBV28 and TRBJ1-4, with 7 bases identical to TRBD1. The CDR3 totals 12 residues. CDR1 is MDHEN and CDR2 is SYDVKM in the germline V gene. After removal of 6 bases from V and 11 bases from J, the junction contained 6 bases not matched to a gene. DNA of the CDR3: TGTGCCAGCAGCTCACAGGGGCGGAAACTGTTTTTT. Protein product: CASSSQGRKLFF. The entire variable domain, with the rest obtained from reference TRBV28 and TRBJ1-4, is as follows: DVKVTQSSRYLVKRTGEKVFLECVQDMDHENMFWYRQDPGLGLRLIYFSYDVKMKEKGDIPEGYSVSREKKERFSLILESASTNQTSMYLCASSSQGRKLFFGSGTQLSVL.

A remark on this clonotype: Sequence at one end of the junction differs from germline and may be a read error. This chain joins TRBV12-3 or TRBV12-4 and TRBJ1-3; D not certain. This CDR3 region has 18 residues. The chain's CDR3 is CASSLGTIGPWTGNTTYF. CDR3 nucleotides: TGTGCCAGCAGTTTAGGAACCATTGGACCCTGGACTGGGAACACCACATATTTT.